This TCR beta chain was identified in a study of blood T cell repertoires in COVID-19. For the study at large: Donors in the United States, Italy and Spain gave samples during acute or convalescent COVID-19. Nucleic acid was either cDNA or gDNA, and it came from T cells, B-cell-depleted T cells, or PBMCs.

The data were produced by immunoSEQ multiplex PCR, yet TCRdb's version contains in-frame clones alone and is incomplete. The data show approximately 250,000 clones, with 75% to 90% seen just once and 4.1% held by the top ten. Participant age was roughly 18 to 100 years, and participants resided in fewer than 30 US areas. The CDR3 loop spans 15 amino acids. Germline CDR1 reads SNHLY; CDR2 reads FYNNEI. The junction had 4 bases not matched to a gene; V was cut back by 6 bases and J by 2 bases. The sample taken for sequencing was PBMCs or T cells enriched from blood (not recorded which). This sequence was found in a woman aged 25 to 39 with acute COVID-19. The chain uses TRBV2 and TRBJ2-7; TRBD2 matches 13 bases. CDR3 residues: CASRELAGGPYEQYF. For the CDR3, the DNA is TGTGCCAGCAGGGAACTAGCGGGAGGGCCCTACGAGCAGTACTTC.